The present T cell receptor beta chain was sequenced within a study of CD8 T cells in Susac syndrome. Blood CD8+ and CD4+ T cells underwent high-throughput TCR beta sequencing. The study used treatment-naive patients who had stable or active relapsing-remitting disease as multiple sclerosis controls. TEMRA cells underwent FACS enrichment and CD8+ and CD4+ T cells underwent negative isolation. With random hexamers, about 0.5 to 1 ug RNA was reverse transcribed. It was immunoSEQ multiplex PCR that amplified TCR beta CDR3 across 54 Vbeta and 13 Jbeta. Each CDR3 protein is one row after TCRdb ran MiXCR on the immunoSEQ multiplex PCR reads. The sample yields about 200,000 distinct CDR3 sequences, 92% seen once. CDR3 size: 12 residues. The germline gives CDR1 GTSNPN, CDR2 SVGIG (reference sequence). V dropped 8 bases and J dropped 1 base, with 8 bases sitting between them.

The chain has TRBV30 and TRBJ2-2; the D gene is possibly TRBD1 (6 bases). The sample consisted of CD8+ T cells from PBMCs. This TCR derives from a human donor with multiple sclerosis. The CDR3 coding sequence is TGTGCCCGACAGGAGAACACCGGGGAGCTGTTTTTT. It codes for CARQENTGELFF.